This T cell receptor beta chain was identified during a study of cytomegalovirus exposure and HLA in healthy donors. General study findings and limits: In a later analysis, TCR beta V- and J-gene trimming showed a link to a missense DCLRE1C variant.

Use of 60 Vbeta and 13 Jbeta primers characterized the PCR. Generated by immunoSEQ multiplex PCR, the TCRdb table keeps only in-frame clones and is missing some. The sample records 75,000 to 100,000 clones, roughly 76% being singletons. The CDR3 has 13 residues. Germline assignment: CDR1 ENHRY and CDR2 SYGVKD. V was shortened by 6 bases and J by 3 bases, with 11 bases between the two germline ends. Details on this clone: Its antigen remains unknown.

Sequences were obtained from PBMCs. The chain carries TRBV10-3 and TRBJ1-1, with D uncertain. This clonotype was obtained from a man aged 40-55 years in good health and CMV-seronegative. CDR3 DNA sequence: TGTGCCATCAGGAGGCCGACGGACACTGAAGCTTTCTTT. It specifies CAIRRPTDTEAFF.